The next 23 T cell receptor beta chains were all read from a single sample in a study of OX40 agonist ivuxolimab in advanced cancers. Libraries were prepared by immunoSEQ multiplex PCR; TCRdb keeps only in-frame clonotypes and omits some of them. The sample lists more than 65,000 clones, roughly 88% occurring once. The input for sequencing was CD4+ or CD8+ T cells sorted from blood, taken in a trial of the OX40 agonist ivuxolimab. The receptors stem from an adult with an advanced solid tumor such as melanoma, head and neck, liver or kidney cancer.

As DNA, the CDR3 is TGCGCCAGCAGCCAAGATCAGGGGCGGGGCTCCTACAATGAGCAGTTCTTC. Translating it yields CASSQDQGRGSYNEQFF. V and J are TRBV4-1 and TRBJ2-1; D tentatively reads TRBD1 or TRBD2 (6 bases each). Trimming stripped 0 bases from V and 0 bases from J, with 12 bases between. CDR1 is MGHRA, CDR2 YSYEKL, per germline. The CDR3 spans 17 residues.

The chain is built from TRBV5-1 and TRBJ1-1; 8 bases agree with TRBD1. V shed 2 bases and J 1 base; nucleotides not matched to a gene: 1. Germline CDR1 SGHRS, CDR2 YFSETQ. There are 14 residues in the CDR3. CDR3 bases: TGCGCCAGCAGCTTAGACAGGGGGAACACTGAAGCTTTCTTT. Its translation is CASSLDRGNTEAFF.

This clone showed up just once. The J gene is TRBJ2-7, the V gene TRBV18, with 9 bases matching TRBD1. Per germline, CDR1 KGHSH and CDR2 LQKENI. The CDR3 contains 14 residues. V shed 3 bases, J shed 6 bases, and the junction held 6 bases outside the gene matches. This chain's CDR3 is CASSPRTGEGEQYF. The CDR3 DNA reads as TGTGCCAGCTCACCCCGGACAGGGGAAGGCGAGCAGTACTTC.

The CDR3 DNA sequence: TGCGCCAGCAGCCAAGATCTAACGGGGGGCCGTCAGCCCCAGCATTTT. It encodes CASSQDLTGGRQPQHF. This chain links TRBV4-1 with TRBJ1-5; possible D gene TRBD1, 6 bases. The CDR3 runs 16 residues. Trimming shortened V by 0 bases and J by 6 bases, and 15 bases separated the two germline ends. CDR1 is MGHRA, CDR2 YSYEKL, per germline.

This rearrangement joins TRBV5-6 to TRBJ2-1; D is tentatively TRBD1 or TRBD2 (5 bases each). Germline V lookup: CDR1 SGHDT, CDR2 YYEEEE. This CDR3 has 16 amino acids. V lost 0 bases and J 0 bases, leaving 10 bases between the germline ends. For the CDR3, the DNA is TGTGCCAGCAGCTTGGGGGGGTTTAGCTCCTACAATGAGCAGTTCTTC. It codes for CASSLGGFSSYNEQFF.

The table lists this clone with a few counts. This chain links TRBV28 with TRBJ1-2, with TRBD1 matching over 7 bases. CDR1 is MDHEN, CDR2 SYDVKM, per germline. V lost 5 bases and J lost 2; bases outside the gene matches: 8. This CDR3 has 15 residues. CDR3 region: CASSPRQGTNYGYTF. CDR3 sequence (DNA): TGTGCCAGCAGTCCACGACAGGGTACAAACTATGGCTACACCTTC.

The chain is built from TRBV29-1 and TRBJ1-2; no firm D call. Looked up from germline, CDR1 is SQVTM and CDR2 is ANQGSEA. This CDR3 spans 13 amino acids. V was pared by 1 base and J by 2 bases, with 8 bases between. The CDR3 DNA is TGCAGCGTTGAAGGAGACATCAACTATGGCTACACCTTC. Its translation is CSVEGDINYGYTF.

There are a few counts of this clone. The chain employs TRBV21-1 and TRBJ1-1; TRBD1 reflects the table's D call only, with no check against the DNA. TRBV21-1 is a listed pseudogene. The CDR3 totals 17 residues. CDR3 region: CASSKGDRQNMNTEAFF. Here the CDR3 DNA reads TGTGCCAGCAGCAAAGGGGACAGACAAAACATGAACACTGAAGCTTTCTTT.

The chain recombines TRBV11-2 with TRBJ2-1; 8 bases match TRBD1. V lost 5 bases, J lost 6 bases, and 6 bases stayed unmatched. In germline, CDR1 is SGHAT, CDR2 FQNNGV. The CDR3 has 14 amino acids. The CDR3 region is CASSKTGAGNEQFF. The CDR3 DNA follows: TGTGCCAGCAGCAAGACAGGGGCGGGCAATGAGCAGTTCTTC. The whole variable domain, filled in from reference TRBV11-2 and TRBJ2-1, reads EAGVAQSPRYKIIEKRQSVAFWCNPISGHATLYWYQQILGQGPKLLIQFQNNGVVDDSQLPKDRFSAERLKGVDSTLKIQPAKLEDSAVYLCASSKTGAGNEQFFGPGTRLTVL.

This chain connects TRBV19 to TRBJ1-2; D possibly corresponds to TRBD1 (6 bases). The CDR3 has 14 amino acids. Germline V gene sequence: CDR1 LNHDA, CDR2 SQIVND (reference sequence). Trimming pared 7 bases from V and 2 bases from J, leaving 14 bases between. CDR3: CASNSGDRNYGYTF. The CDR3 coding sequence is TGTGCCAGTAACTCAGGGGATCGGAACTATGGCTACACCTTC.

The genes are TRBV5-1 and TRBJ2-2; D ambiguous. V dropped 2 bases and J dropped 1 base, with 6 bases sitting between them. The CDR3 consists of 14 residues. The germline gives CDR1 SGHRS, CDR2 YFSETQ. For the CDR3, the DNA is TGCGCCAGCAGCTTTGAGGTGAACACCGGGGAGCTGTTTTTT. Translation gives CASSFEVNTGELFF.

The chain is built from TRBV30 and TRBJ2-7; TRBD1 aligns across 7 bases. V shed 3 bases and J 0 bases; nucleotides not matched to a gene: 5. Germline CDR1 is GTSNPN and CDR2 is SVGIG (reference sequence). This CDR3 is built from 14 residues. The chain's CDR3 is CAWSRQGFSYEQYF. The CDR3 DNA is TGTGCCTGGAGCCGACAGGGTTTCTCCTACGAGCAGTACTTC.

The chain combines TRBV11-3 with TRBJ2-3; 9 bases are a match to TRBD1. Germline CDR1 is SGHNT and CDR2 is YENEEA. CDR3 length: 14 amino acids. Germline trimming cut 5 bases from V and 3 bases from J; bases unmatched to any gene: 3. The CDR3 DNA is TGTGCCAGCAGCCCCGGACAGGGGACAGATACGCAGTATTTT. It encodes CASSPGQGTDTQYF. Full variable domain (rest looked up from reference TRBV11-3 and TRBJ2-3): EAGVVQSPRYKIIEKKQPVAFWCNPISGHNTLYWYLQNLGQGPELLIRYENEEAVDDSQLPKDRFSAERLKGVDSTLKIQPAELGDSAVYLCASSPGQGTDTQYFGPGTRLTVL.

V gene TRBV5-1 combines with J gene TRBJ2-7, with 7 nucleotides matching TRBD1. The CDR3 has 14 amino acids. The germline gives CDR1 SGHRS, CDR2 YFSETQ. The ends lost 3 bases at V and 1 base at J; junction bases unmatched: 4. The CDR3 DNA follows: TGCGCCAGCAGCTGGGACAGCGATTCCTACGAGCAGTACTTC. It translates to CASSWDSDSYEQYF.

V gene TRBV6-1 combines with J gene TRBJ1-5; no definite D call. The CDR3 totals 13 residues. The germline V gene encodes CDR1 MNHNS and CDR2 SASEGT. V shed 2 bases and J shed 4 bases, with 6 bases lying between them. CDR3 protein: CASSELGNQPQHF. CDR3 DNA: TGTGCCAGCAGTGAACTAGGAAATCAGCCCCAGCATTTT.

This rearrangement joins TRBV2 to TRBJ2-5; 8 nucleotides match TRBD2. The CDR3 extends over 14 amino acids. CDR1 is SNHLY, CDR2 FYNNEI, per germline. Trimming cost V 4 bases and J 2 bases; bases outside gene matches: 3. In nucleotides, the CDR3 is TGTGCCAGCAGTGCGACTAGCGATCAAGAGACCCAGTACTTC. Protein: CASSATSDQETQYF.

The rearrangement links TRBV7-9 to TRBJ1-5, with D tentatively TRBD1 (5 bases). V lost 3 bases and J 11 bases, leaving 17 bases between the germline ends. The CDR3 covers 14 residues. Per the germline V gene, CDR1 is SEHNR and CDR2 is FQNEAQ (reference sequence). CDR3 protein: CASSFGGTSGAQHF. The CDR3, as DNA: TGTGCCAGCAGCTTCGGGGGTACCTCGGGAGCCCAGCATTTT.

This chain joins TRBV27 and TRBJ2-7; D uncertain. Per the germline V gene, CDR1 is MNHEY and CDR2 is SMNVEV (reference sequence). With 5 bases removed from V and 2 bases from J, the gap between germline ends came to 13 bases. This CDR3 has 14 residues. The CDR3 here is CASSPLRTPYEQYF. In DNA, the CDR3 is TGTGCCAGCAGTCCCCTCAGGACGCCCTACGAGCAGTACTTC.

The rearrangement uses TRBV10-3 and TRBJ2-1, with D perhaps TRBD2 (6 bases). The ends were cut back, 4 bases at V and 8 bases at J, with 9 bases in the middle. Germline CDR1 ENHRY, CDR2 SYGVKD. The CDR3 runs to 12 residues. The CDR3 reads CAISAGVDEQFF. The CDR3, as DNA: TGTGCCATCAGTGCGGGGGTGGATGAGCAGTTCTTC.

V usage is TRBV30 and J usage is TRBJ2-7, with TRBD1 identical over 10 bases. J lost 8 bases, V lost 1 base, and 2 bases had no gene match. The CDR3 is 12 residues long. Germline V CDR1 and CDR2: GTSNPN, SVGIG (reference sequence). CDR3 loop: CAWSGTGGKQYF. The CDR3 DNA is TGTGCCTGGAGTGGGACAGGGGGAAAGCAGTACTTC.

In its sample, this clone was seen once. The chain recombines TRBV2 with TRBJ1-2; D might be TRBD1 (6 bases). Trimming took off 7 bases at V and 8 bases at J, with 20 bases between the two ends. CDR3 length: 14 residues. Germline V gene data show CDR1 as SNHLY and CDR2 as FYNNEI. This CDR3 reads CASTNSGGTSGYTF. The CDR3 DNA is TGTGCCAGCACGAATTCTGGGGGCACATCGGGCTACACCTTC. The complete variable domain, with remaining parts taken from reference TRBV2 and TRBJ1-2, reads EPEVTQTPSHQVTQMGQEVILRCVPISNHLYFYWYRQILGQKVEFLVSFYNNEISEKSEIFDDQFSVERPDGSNFTLKIRSTKLEDSAMYFCASTNSGGTSGYTFGSGTRLTVV.

V is TRBV4-2 and J is TRBJ2-3, with D hard to call. V lost 0 bases, J lost 5 bases, and 6 bases lay in between. The CDR3 is made up of 13 amino acids. The V gene's germline CDR1 is LGHNA and CDR2 YNFKEQ. The chain's CDR3 is CASSQDKRDTQYF. In nucleotides, the CDR3 is TGTGCCAGCAGCCAAGATAAACGAGATACGCAGTATTTT.

The rearrangement joins TRBV2 to TRBJ2-1, with 7 bases matching TRBD2. Germline V gene sequence: CDR1 SNHLY, CDR2 FYNNEI. V was pared by 7 bases and J by 2 bases, with 8 bases of the junction left unmatched. CDR3 length: 15 amino acids. CDR3 residues: CASTLSGATYNEQFF. The CDR3 bases are TGTGCCAGCACCTTAAGCGGGGCCACCTACAATGAGCAGTTCTTC. Supplemented by reference TRBV2 and TRBJ2-1, the full variable domain reads EPEVTQTPSHQVTQMGQEVILRCVPISNHLYFYWYRQILGQKVEFLVSFYNNEISEKSEIFDDQFSVERPDGSNFTLKIRSTKLEDSAMYFCASTLSGATYNEQFFGPGTRLTVL.